These 27 T cell receptor beta chains came from one sample sequenced in a study of shared clonotypes between healthy human individuals. The assay was immunoSEQ multiplex PCR, and TCRdb's table has in-frame clones only and misses some. The sample shows more than 2,000,000 clones, around nine tenths of them seen only once. Input material: naive CD4+ T cells sorted from blood. Subset defined: CD45RA+ positively selected. Receptors were obtained from a man aged 18 to 30 in good health.

J is TRBJ2-6 and V is TRBV10-3; D is unclear. The CDR3 sequence is 15 residues long. Germline loops: CDR1 ENHRY, CDR2 SYGVKD. Trimming took off 3 bases at V and 1 base at J, with 7 bases between the two ends. The CDR3: CAISDPRSGANVLTF. CDR3 DNA: TGTGCCATCAGTGATCCAAGGTCTGGGGCCAACGTCCTGACTTTC.

The chain joins TRBV19 to TRBJ2-5; 9 nucleotides line up with TRBD1. The germline V gene has CDR1 LNHDA and CDR2 SQIVND (reference sequence). The V and J ends lost 10 bases and 7 bases, in that order; junction bases with no gene match: 16. The CDR3 is 15 amino acids. Written as DNA, the CDR3 is TGTGCCACCAGGGTGGGACAGGGTGTGTTCGGGACCCAGTACTTC. This translates into CATRVGQGVFGTQYF.

V and J are TRBV2 and TRBJ1-6; no definite D call. CDR1 and CDR2 from the germline V gene are SNHLY and FYNNEI. The CDR3 spans 15 residues. Trimming removed 5 bases at V and 0 bases at J, with 8 bases between. CDR3 residues: CASSSPVSYNSPLHF. CDR3 coding DNA: TGTGCCAGCAGTTCTCCAGTCTCCTATAATTCACCCCTCCACTTT.

The chain has TRBV19 and TRBJ2-7; 7 nucleotides match TRBD1. V lost 6 bases and J lost 3; bases outside the gene matches: 8. Germline CDR1 is LNHDA and CDR2 is SQIVND (reference sequence). The CDR3 sequence is 14 residues long. The CDR3 spells CASRPQGQRYEQYF. For the CDR3, the DNA is TGTGCCAGTAGACCACAGGGACAGCGCTACGAGCAGTACTTC.

V gene TRBV6-1 combines with J gene TRBJ2-1, with no clear D. CDR3 length: 11 amino acids. In germline, CDR1 is MNHNS, CDR2 SASEGT. V gave up 4 bases and J gave up 6 bases, with 4 bases separating them. The CDR3: CASSGSNEQFF. CDR3 in DNA: TGTGCCAGCAGTGGTAGCAATGAGCAGTTCTTC.

Worth noting for this clone: In the same sample, other DNA sequences code for this CDR3. The rearrangement links TRBV10-1 to TRBJ2-2; TRBD1 matches 8 bases. CDR1 and CDR2 from the germline V gene are WNHNN and SYGVQD (reference sequence). This CDR3 contains 13 residues. The trim removed 6 bases at V and 5 bases at J, leaving 2 bases unmatched. The CDR3 here is CASSRQGTGELFF. DNA of the CDR3: TGCGCCAGCAGCCGACAGGGGACCGGGGAGCTGTTTTTT.

V and J are TRBV4-2 and TRBJ2-3; 11 bases match TRBD1. J gave up 2 bases and V 2 bases, and 6 bases lay outside the gene matches. The germline V gene encodes CDR1 LGHNA and CDR2 YNFKEQ. This CDR3 is 17 amino acids long. CDR3 in amino acids: CASSQRTGGFNTDTQYF. In DNA form, the CDR3 reads TGTGCCAGCAGCCAAAGGACAGGGGGCTTTAACACAGATACGCAGTATTTT.

V usage is TRBV7-9 and J usage is TRBJ2-2; D uncertain. The V end lost 2 bases, the J end lost 0 bases, and 10 bases lay between the germline ends. CDR1 SEHNR and CDR2 FQNEAQ come from the germline V gene (reference sequence). The CDR3 sequence is 16 residues long. The CDR3 spells CASSLSLGTNTGELFF. Here the CDR3 DNA reads TGTGCCAGCAGCTTATCTCTAGGCACGAACACCGGGGAGCTGTTTTTT.

Of note for this clone: Other DNA sequences in the sample encode the same CDR3. The V gene is TRBV14, the J gene TRBJ1-1, with D perhaps TRBD1 (5 bases). The CDR3 contains 13 residues. The germline CDR1 and CDR2 sequences are SGHDN and FVKESK. V lost 4 bases and J 1 base, leaving 7 bases between the germline ends. In DNA form, the CDR3 reads TGTGCCAGCAGCCCAGGGCCGAACACTGAAGCTTTCTTT. Translated, it gives CASSPGPNTEAFF.

This chain connects TRBV10-3 to TRBJ1-2; no reliable D call. Per germline, CDR1 ENHRY and CDR2 SYGVKD. The CDR3 covers 12 residues. Trimming stripped 10 bases from V and 3 bases from J, with 12 bases between. CDR3 bases: TGTGCCACCTCCGACGGAGACTATGGCTACACCTTC. Its protein is CATSDGDYGYTF.

The chain employs TRBV5-8 and TRBJ2-7; the D gene could be TRBD1 or TRBD2 (5 bases each). Germline V gives CDR1 SGHTS, CDR2 YDEGEE. The CDR3 has 15 residues. Trimming took 4 bases from V and 3 from J, leaving 17 bases between them. The CDR3 DNA reads as TGTGCCAGCAGCCCCGGGGCCAACCCCCGCTACGAGCAGTACTTC. Protein product: CASSPGANPRYEQYF.

This clone was observed a single time. The chain links TRBV20-1 to TRBJ1-2; D gene ambiguous. CDR1 is DFQATT, CDR2 SNEGSKA, per germline (reference sequence). The CDR3 is 11 amino acids. Trimming pared 5 bases from V and 8 bases from J, leaving 12 bases between. The CDR3 DNA sequence: TGCAGTGCTCGCACATTGGTAGGCTACACCTTC. This codes for CSARTLVGYTF.

The V call is TRBV6-1, the J call TRBJ1-5; D is uncertain. V was clipped by 7 bases and J by 5 bases, with 18 bases between them. Looked up from germline, CDR1 is MNHNS and CDR2 is SASEGT. This CDR3 is built from 15 residues. This CDR3 is CASTEDGQTYQPQHF. CDR3 nucleotides: TGTGCCAGCACGGAGGACGGTCAGACTTATCAGCCCCAGCATTTT.

The V and J genes are TRBV28 and TRBJ2-5; 10 nucleotides line up with TRBD1. The V segment lost 8 bases and the J segment 5 bases; nucleotides outside the gene matches: 20. This CDR3 comprises 18 residues. Germline V gene sequence: CDR1 MDHEN, CDR2 SYDVKM. CDR3 bases: TGTGCCAGCCCTCGTCCCCGCGCGACAGGGGGCGAGGGGGAGACCCAGTACTTC. It encodes CASPRPRATGGEGETQYF.

The chain carries TRBV7-6 and TRBJ2-7; no firm D call. The germline V gene encodes CDR1 SGHVS and CDR2 FNYEAQ. The CDR3 runs to 13 residues. Trimming shortened V by 6 bases and J by 5 bases, and 14 bases separated the two germline ends. The CDR3 DNA is TGTGCCAGCAGGTCGAGGTTTGGGAACGAGCAGTACTTC. It encodes CASRSRFGNEQYF.

V and J are TRBV4-1 and TRBJ2-3, with D unclear. V shed 1 base and J shed 4 bases, with 15 bases lying between them. The CDR3 covers 16 residues. Germline lookup yields CDR1 MGHRA and CDR2 YSYEKL. DNA of the CDR3: TGCGCCAGCAGCCAAGCTAACCCGGTGGGCTCAGATACGCAGTATTTT. Protein product: CASSQANPVGSDTQYF.

The V call is TRBV28, the J call TRBJ1-4; 11 bases agree with TRBD1. Looked up from germline, CDR1 is MDHEN and CDR2 is SYDVKM. The CDR3 length is 15 residues. With V trimmed by 6 bases and J by 11 bases, 11 bases remained unmatched. The CDR3 DNA follows: TGTGCCAGCAGACCTAACCCGGGACAGGGGGACAAACTGTTTTTT. Translated: CASRPNPGQGDKLFF.

This clone was seen only once. The chain couples TRBV7-2 to TRBJ1-2; TRBD1 matches 8 bases. The CDR3 contains 14 residues. V lost 5 bases to trimming and J lost 8 bases; unmatched junction nucleotides: 10. In germline, CDR1 is SGHTA, CDR2 FQGNSA. Here the CDR3 DNA reads TGTGCCAGCAGCACAGGACAGGGAAGAAGGGGCTACACCTTC. Amino acid sequence: CASSTGQGRRGYTF.

The V call is TRBV5-1, the J call TRBJ1-6; possibly TRBD1 for D (6 bases). Germline V gene data show CDR1 as SGHRS and CDR2 as YFSETQ. This CDR3 spans 13 amino acids. Between the trimmed V and J ends, which lost 4 bases and 9 bases, there was a span of 11 bases. Here the CDR3 reads CASSPQGVSPLHF. Here the CDR3 DNA reads TGCGCCAGCAGCCCACAGGGTGTTTCACCCCTCCACTTT.

The V gene is TRBV5-1, the J gene TRBJ2-3; D is undetermined. This CDR3 is 14 amino acids long. CDR1 SGHRS and CDR2 YFSETQ come from the germline V gene. V was trimmed by 1 base and J by 2 bases, leaving 8 bases between them. CDR3 region: CASSLRANTDTQYF. CDR3 DNA: TGCGCCAGCAGCTTGAGGGCTAACACAGATACGCAGTATTTT. Based on the CDR3 plus reference TRBV5-1 and TRBJ2-3, the full variable domain is KAGVTQTPRYLIKTRGQQVTLSCSPISGHRSVSWYQQTPGQGLQFLFEYFSETQRNKGNFPGRFSGRQFSNSRSEMNVSTLELGDSALYLCASSLRANTDTQYFGPGTRLTVL.

The chain links TRBV6-5 to TRBJ2-7; D call uncertain. This CDR3 contains 13 residues. The V and J ends lost 1 base and 5 bases respectively, with 9 bases between them. CDR1 and CDR2 (germline): MNHEY, SVGAGI. The CDR3 protein is CASSYFPSNEQYF. DNA of the CDR3: TGTGCCAGCAGTTACTTCCCCAGCAACGAGCAGTACTTC.

The chain is built from TRBV5-1 and TRBJ2-1; D unclear. The ends were cut back, 1 base at V and 2 bases at J, with 13 bases in the middle. Germline V gene lookup returns CDR1 SGHRS and CDR2 YFSETQ. The CDR3 sequence is 16 residues long. The CDR3 loop reads CASSLTWAPTYNEQFF. The CDR3 nucleotides read TGCGCCAGCAGCTTGACGTGGGCGCCGACCTACAATGAGCAGTTCTTC. Using reference TRBV5-1 and TRBJ2-1 for the parts outside the CDR3, the full variable domain is KAGVTQTPRYLIKTRGQQVTLSCSPISGHRSVSWYQQTPGQGLQFLFEYFSETQRNKGNFPGRFSGRQFSNSRSEMNVSTLELGDSALYLCASSLTWAPTYNEQFFGPGTRLTVL.

In its sample, this clone was seen a few times. This chain connects TRBV27 to TRBJ1-5; D is uncertain. The CDR3 extends over 14 amino acids. V was pared by 5 bases and J by 4 bases, with 12 bases between. Germline loops: CDR1 MNHEY, CDR2 SMNVEV (reference sequence). CDR3 nucleotides: TGTGCCAGCAGTAAGGACTGGGGAAATCAGCCCCAGCATTTT. Protein sequence: CASSKDWGNQPQHF.

J is TRBJ2-3 and V is TRBV14, with 12 bases aligning to TRBD2. Germline V CDR1 and CDR2: SGHDN, FVKESK. Losses at the gene ends were 0 bases for V and 6 bases for J; bases not matched to a gene: 4. The CDR3 length is 16 residues. CDR3 sequence (DNA): TGTGCCAGCAGCCAAGATCTAGCGGGAGGGCCGGATACGCAGTATTTT. The encoded protein is CASSQDLAGGPDTQYF. Full variable domain (outside the CDR3, taken from reference TRBV14 and TRBJ2-3): EAGVTQFPSHSVIEKGQTVTLRCDPISGHDNLYWYRRVMGKEIKFLLHFVKESKQDESGMPNNRFLAERTGGTYSTLKVQPAELEDSGVYFCASSQDLAGGPDTQYFGPGTRLTVL.

This clone was detected once. The V and J genes are TRBV10-3 and TRBJ2-5, with TRBD2 identical over 8 bases. CDR1 and CDR2 from the germline V gene are ENHRY and SYGVKD. V dropped 6 bases and J dropped 0; count of bases not matched to a gene: 6. CDR3 length equals 15 residues. The CDR3 here is CAISASGGHQETQYF. In DNA form, the CDR3 reads TGTGCCATCAGCGCCTCGGGGGGGCACCAAGAGACCCAGTACTTC.

The chain carries TRBV6-5 and TRBJ2-3, with a weak D call TRBD2 (6 bases). Trimming pared 0 bases from V and 7 bases from J, leaving 14 bases between. There are 15 residues in the CDR3. Per germline, CDR1 MNHEY and CDR2 SVGAGI. CDR3 protein: CASSYSILALNTQYF. The CDR3 DNA reads as TGTGCCAGCAGTTACTCGATTCTAGCGCTGAATACGCAGTATTTT.

The CDR3, as DNA: TGTGCCAGCAGCTTCCTACAGGGTAACTATGGCTACACCTTC. Encoded protein: CASSFLQGNYGYTF. This chain connects TRBV7-2 to TRBJ1-2, with D perhaps matching TRBD1 (6 bases). Germline-derived CDR1 and CDR2 are SGHTA and FQGNSA. This CDR3 comprises 14 residues. V was pared by 3 bases and J by 1 base, with 9 bases between.